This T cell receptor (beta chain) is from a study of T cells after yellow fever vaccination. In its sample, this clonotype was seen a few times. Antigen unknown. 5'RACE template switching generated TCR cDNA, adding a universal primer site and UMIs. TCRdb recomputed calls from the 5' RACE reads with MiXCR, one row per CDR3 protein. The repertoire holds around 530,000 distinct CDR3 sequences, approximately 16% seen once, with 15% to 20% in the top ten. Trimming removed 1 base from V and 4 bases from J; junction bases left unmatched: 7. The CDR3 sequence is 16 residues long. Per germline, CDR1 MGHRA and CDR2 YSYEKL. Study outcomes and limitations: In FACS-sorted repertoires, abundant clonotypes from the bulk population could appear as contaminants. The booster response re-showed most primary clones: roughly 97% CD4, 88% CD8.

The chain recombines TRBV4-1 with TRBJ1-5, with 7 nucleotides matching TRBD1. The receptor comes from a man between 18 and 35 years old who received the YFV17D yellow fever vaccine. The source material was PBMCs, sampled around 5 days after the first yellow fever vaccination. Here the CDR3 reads CASSQGPRGKNQPQHF. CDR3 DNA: TGCGCCAGCAGCCAAGGCCCCAGGGGGAAAAATCAGCCCCAGCATTTT.